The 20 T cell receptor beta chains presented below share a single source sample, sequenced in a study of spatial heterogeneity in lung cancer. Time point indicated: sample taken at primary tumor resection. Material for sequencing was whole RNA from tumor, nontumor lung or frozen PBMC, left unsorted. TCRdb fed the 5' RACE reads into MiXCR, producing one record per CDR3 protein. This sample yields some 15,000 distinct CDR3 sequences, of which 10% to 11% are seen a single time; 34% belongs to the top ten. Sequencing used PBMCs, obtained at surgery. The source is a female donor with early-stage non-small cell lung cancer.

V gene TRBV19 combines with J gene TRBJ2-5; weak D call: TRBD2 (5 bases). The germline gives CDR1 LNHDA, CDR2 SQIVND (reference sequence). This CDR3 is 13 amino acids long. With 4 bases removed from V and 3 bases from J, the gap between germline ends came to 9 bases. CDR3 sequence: CASSRTPKETQYF. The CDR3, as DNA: TGTGCCAGTAGTAGGACTCCTAAAGAGACCCAGTACTTC.

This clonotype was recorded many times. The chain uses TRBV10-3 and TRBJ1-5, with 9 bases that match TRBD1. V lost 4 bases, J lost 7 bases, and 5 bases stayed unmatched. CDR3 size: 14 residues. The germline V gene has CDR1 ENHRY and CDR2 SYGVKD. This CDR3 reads CAISAGQGGQPQHF. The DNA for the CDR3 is TGTGCCATCAGTGCGGGACAGGGCGGCCAGCCCCAGCATTTT.

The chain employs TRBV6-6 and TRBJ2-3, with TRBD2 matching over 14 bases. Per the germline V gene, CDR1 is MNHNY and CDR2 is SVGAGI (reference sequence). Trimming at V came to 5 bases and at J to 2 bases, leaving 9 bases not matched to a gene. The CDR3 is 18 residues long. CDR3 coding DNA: TGTGCCAGCAGTCCGCGGACTAGCGGGGGGTCATACACAGATACGCAGTATTTT. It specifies CASSPRTSGGSYTDTQYF.

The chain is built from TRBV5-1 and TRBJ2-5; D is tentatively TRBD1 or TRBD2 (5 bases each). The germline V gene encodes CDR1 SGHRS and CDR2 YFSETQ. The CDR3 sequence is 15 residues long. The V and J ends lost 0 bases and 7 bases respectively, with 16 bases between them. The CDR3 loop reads CASSLGFGAVGTQYF. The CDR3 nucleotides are TGCGCCAGCAGCTTGGGATTCGGGGCTGTCGGGACCCAGTACTTC. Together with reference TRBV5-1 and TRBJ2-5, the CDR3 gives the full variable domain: KAGVTQTPRYLIKTRGQQVTLSCSPISGHRSVSWYQQTPGQGLQFLFEYFSETQRNKGNFPGRFSGRQFSNSRSEMNVSTLELGDSALYLCASSLGFGAVGTQYFGPGTRLLVL.

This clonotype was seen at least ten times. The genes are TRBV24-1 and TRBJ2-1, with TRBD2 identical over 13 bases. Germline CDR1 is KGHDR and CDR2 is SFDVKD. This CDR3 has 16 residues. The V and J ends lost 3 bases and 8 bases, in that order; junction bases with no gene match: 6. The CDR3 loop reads CATSDRTSGGLDEQFF. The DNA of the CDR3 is TGTGCCACCAGTGATAGGACTAGCGGGGGCCTTGATGAGCAGTTCTTC.

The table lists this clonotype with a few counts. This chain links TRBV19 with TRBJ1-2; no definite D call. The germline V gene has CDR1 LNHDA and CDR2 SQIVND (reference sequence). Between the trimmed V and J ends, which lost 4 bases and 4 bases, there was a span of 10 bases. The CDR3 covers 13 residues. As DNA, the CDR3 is TGTGCCAGTAGTAACACGGACGTCTATGGCTACACCTTC. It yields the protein CASSNTDVYGYTF.

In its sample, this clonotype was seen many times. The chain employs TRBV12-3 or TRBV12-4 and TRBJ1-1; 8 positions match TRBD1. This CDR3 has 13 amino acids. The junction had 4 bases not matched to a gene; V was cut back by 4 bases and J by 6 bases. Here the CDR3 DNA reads TGTGCCAGCAGTTCAGGGGGCGCGGCTGAAGCTTTCTTT. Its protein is CASSSGGAAEAFF.

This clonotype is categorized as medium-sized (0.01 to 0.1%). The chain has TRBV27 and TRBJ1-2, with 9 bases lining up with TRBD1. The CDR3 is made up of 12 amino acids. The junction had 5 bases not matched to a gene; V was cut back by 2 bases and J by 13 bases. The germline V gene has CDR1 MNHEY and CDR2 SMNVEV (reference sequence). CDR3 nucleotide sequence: TGTGCCAGCAGTTTAGGACAGGGGAGAGGCACCTTC. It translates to CASSLGQGRGTF.

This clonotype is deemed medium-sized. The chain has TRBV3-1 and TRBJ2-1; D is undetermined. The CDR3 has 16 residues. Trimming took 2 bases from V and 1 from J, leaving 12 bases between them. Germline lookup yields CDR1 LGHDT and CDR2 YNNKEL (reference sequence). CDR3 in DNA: TGTGCCAGCAGCCAAAGTGTGGGCTATTCCTACAATGAGCAGTTCTTC. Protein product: CASSQSVGYSYNEQFF.

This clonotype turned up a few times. The CDR3 region is CATRHKQDGGELFF. DNA of the CDR3: TGTGCCACCAGGCATAAACAGGACGGCGGGGAGCTGTTTTTT. The V gene is TRBV24-1, the J gene TRBJ2-2; perhaps TRBD1 as D (5 bases). Trimming removed 7 bases at V and 7 bases at J, with 15 bases between. Germline values: CDR1 KGHDR, CDR2 SFDVKD. The CDR3 loop spans 14 amino acids.

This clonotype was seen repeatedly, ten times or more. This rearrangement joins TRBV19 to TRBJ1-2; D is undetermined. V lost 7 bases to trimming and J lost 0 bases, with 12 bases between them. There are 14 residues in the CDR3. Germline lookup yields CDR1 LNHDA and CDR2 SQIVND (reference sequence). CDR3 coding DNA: TGTGCCAGTAAGATGAAGGGAACTAACTATGGCTACACCTTC. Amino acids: CASKMKGTNYGYTF.

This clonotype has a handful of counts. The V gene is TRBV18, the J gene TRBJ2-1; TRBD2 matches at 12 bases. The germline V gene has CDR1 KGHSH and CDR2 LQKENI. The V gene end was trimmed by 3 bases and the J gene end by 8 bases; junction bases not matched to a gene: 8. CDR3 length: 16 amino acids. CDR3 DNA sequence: TGTGCCAGCTCACCTCTTCCTAGCGGGGGGGCTGATGAGCAGTTCTTC. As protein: CASSPLPSGGADEQFF.

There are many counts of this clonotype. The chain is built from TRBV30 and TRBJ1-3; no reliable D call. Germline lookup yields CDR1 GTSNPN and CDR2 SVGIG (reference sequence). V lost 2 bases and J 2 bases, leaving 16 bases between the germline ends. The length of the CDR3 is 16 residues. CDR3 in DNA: TGTGCCTGGAGTCAATTCATGCGAAAGGCTGGAAACACCATATATTTT. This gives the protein CAWSQFMRKAGNTIYF.

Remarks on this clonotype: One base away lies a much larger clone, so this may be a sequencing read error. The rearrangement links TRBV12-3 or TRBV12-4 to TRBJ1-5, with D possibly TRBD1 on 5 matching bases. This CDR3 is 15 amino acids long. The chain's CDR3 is CVSTPSSGRGEPQHF. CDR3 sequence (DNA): TGTGTCAGCACCCCCAGCAGCGGGAGGGGTGAGCCCCAGCATTTT.

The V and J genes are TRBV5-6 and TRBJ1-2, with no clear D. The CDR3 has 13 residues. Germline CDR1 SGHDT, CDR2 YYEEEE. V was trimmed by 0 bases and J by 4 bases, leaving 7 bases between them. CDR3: CASSLGQFYGYTF. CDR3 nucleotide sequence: TGTGCCAGCAGCTTGGGGCAGTTCTATGGCTACACCTTC. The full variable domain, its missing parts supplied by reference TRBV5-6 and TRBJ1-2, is DAGVTQSPTHLIKTRGQQVTLRCSPKSGHDTVSWYQQALGQGPQFIFQYYEEEERQRGNFPDRFSGHQFPNYSSELNVNALLLGDSALYLCASSLGQFYGYTFGSGTRLTVV.

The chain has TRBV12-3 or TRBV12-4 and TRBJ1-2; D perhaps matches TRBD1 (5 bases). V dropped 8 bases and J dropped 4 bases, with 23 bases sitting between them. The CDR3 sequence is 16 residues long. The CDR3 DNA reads TGTGCCAGCGCTACACCCCACGGGACGGGAAGCTATGGCTACACCTTC. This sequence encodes CASATPHGTGSYGYTF.

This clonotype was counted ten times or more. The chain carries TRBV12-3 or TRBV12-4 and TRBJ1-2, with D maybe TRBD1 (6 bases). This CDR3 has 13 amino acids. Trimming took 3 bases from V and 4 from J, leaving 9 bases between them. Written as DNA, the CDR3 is TGTGCCAGCAGTTTCGGACAGTTCTATGGCTACACCTTC. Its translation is CASSFGQFYGYTF.

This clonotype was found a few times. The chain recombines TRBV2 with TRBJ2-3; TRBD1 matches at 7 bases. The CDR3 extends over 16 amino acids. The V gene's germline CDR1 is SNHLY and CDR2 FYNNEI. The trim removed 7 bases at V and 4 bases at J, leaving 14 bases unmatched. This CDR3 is CASNPLLGQLADTQYF. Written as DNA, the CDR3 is TGTGCCAGCAATCCCCTACTGGGACAGTTGGCAGATACGCAGTATTTT.

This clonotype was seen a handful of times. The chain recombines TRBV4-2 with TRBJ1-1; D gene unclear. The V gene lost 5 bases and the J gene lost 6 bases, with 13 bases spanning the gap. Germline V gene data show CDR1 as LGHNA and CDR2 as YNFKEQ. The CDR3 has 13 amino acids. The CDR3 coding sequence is TGTGCCAGCAGCAAGCCTCCCCAGGCTGAAGCTTTCTTT. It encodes CASSKPPQAEAFF.

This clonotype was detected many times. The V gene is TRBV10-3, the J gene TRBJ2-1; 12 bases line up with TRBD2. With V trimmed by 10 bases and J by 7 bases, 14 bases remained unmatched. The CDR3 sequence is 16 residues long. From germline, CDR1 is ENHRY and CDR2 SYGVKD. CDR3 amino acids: CATRPSSGGAENEQFF. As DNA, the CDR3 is TGTGCCACCAGGCCCTCTAGCGGGGGGGCTGAAAATGAGCAGTTCTTC.